These T cell receptor beta chains were read from a single sample in a study of cytomegalovirus exposure and HLA in healthy donors. The assay was immunoSEQ multiplex PCR, and TCRdb's table has in-frame clones only and misses some. The sample contains about 160,000 clones, 70% to 80% of which appear only once. What was sequenced was PBMCs. The receptors stem from a man aged 18-30 years in good health and CMV-seropositive. The CDR3 runs from the conserved cysteine through the conserved F or W. A D gene is named only where the DNA matches it firmly. Some rows mark clone size as missing; the rest say once, few, many or name a class of expanded clone.

d_call: TRBD1
j_call: TRBJ1-5
clone_size: NA
v_call: TRBV19
cdr3_aa: CASNPGTGANQPQHF
cdr3_nt: TGTGCCAGTAACCCTGGGACAGGGGCCAATCAGCCCCAGCATTTT

d_call: NA
j_call: TRBJ1-4
clone_size: once
v_call: TRBV5-6
cdr3_aa: CASSLIATNEKLFF
cdr3_nt: TGTGCCAGCAGCCTAATTGCAACTAATGAAAAACTGTTTTTT

d_call: NA
j_call: TRBJ2-3
clone_size: NA
v_call: TRBV28
cdr3_aa: CASRPPTRVPDTQYF
cdr3_nt: TGTGCCAGCAGACCCCCCACGAGAGTGCCAGATACGCAGTATTTT

d_call: TRBD1
j_call: TRBJ2-7
clone_size: NA
v_call: TRBV15
cdr3_aa: CATSKGTGGEYF
cdr3_nt: TGTGCCACCAGCAAAGGGACAGGGGGCGAATACTTC

d_call: TRBD2
j_call: TRBJ2-1
clone_size: NA
v_call: TRBV7-9
cdr3_aa: CASSSTSGRARYGNEQFF
cdr3_nt: TGTGCCAGCAGCTCGACTAGCGGGAGGGCCAGGTATGGGAATGAGCAGTTCTTC

d_call: NA
j_call: TRBJ2-3
clone_size: NA
v_call: TRBV5-1
cdr3_aa: CASSLAGTSGGDTQYF
cdr3_nt: TGCGCCAGCAGCTTGGCCGGTACTAGTGGGGGGGATACGCAGTATTTT

d_call: TRBD1
j_call: TRBJ2-5
clone_size: NA
v_call: TRBV2
cdr3_aa: CASTLEGAQETQYF
cdr3_nt: TGTGCCAGCACCCTAGAGGGGGCCCAAGAGACCCAGTACTTC

d_call: TRBD2
j_call: TRBJ2-5
clone_size: NA
v_call: TRBV5-4
cdr3_aa: CASSWVAGETQYF
cdr3_nt: TGTGCCAGCAGCTGGGTAGCGGGAGAGACCCAGTACTTC

d_call: NA
j_call: TRBJ2-3
clone_size: NA
v_call: TRBV11-2
cdr3_aa: CAGRREGGRDTQYF
cdr3_nt: TGTGCCGGACGGAGGGAGGGGGGGCGAGATACGCAGTATTTT

d_call: NA
j_call: TRBJ1-3
clone_size: NA
v_call: TRBV7-6
cdr3_aa: CASSTEGYTSSGNTIYF
cdr3_nt: TGTGCCAGCAGCACAGAAGGATATACTAGCTCTGGAAACACCATATATTTT

d_call: TRBD1
j_call: TRBJ1-1
clone_size: NA
v_call: TRBV5-4
cdr3_aa: CASSAAGTGGNTEAFF
cdr3_nt: TGTGCCAGCAGCGCCGCCGGGACAGGGGGAAACACTGAAGCTTTCTTT

d_call: TRBD2
j_call: TRBJ2-1
clone_size: few
v_call: TRBV2
cdr3_aa: CASSETSDSYNEQFF
cdr3_nt: TGTGCCAGCAGTGAGACTAGCGACTCCTACAATGAGCAGTTCTTC

d_call: TRBD2
j_call: TRBJ2-5
clone_size: NA
v_call: TRBV5-1
cdr3_aa: CASSPRGSGGRWETQYF
cdr3_nt: TGCGCCAGCAGCCCGAGGGGCTCGGGGGGGCGATGGGAGACCCAGTACTTC

d_call: NA
j_call: TRBJ2-7
clone_size: few
v_call: TRBV10-3
cdr3_aa: CAIGDLNSYEQYF
cdr3_nt: TGTGCCATCGGAGACTTAAACTCCTACGAGCAGTACTTC

d_call: TRBD1
j_call: TRBJ1-1
clone_size: NA
v_call: TRBV6-5
cdr3_aa: CASSYTGGARAFF
cdr3_nt: TGTGCCAGCAGTTACACAGGGGGCGCGAGGGCTTTCTTT

d_call: NA
j_call: TRBJ2-2
clone_size: NA
v_call: TRBV10-2
cdr3_aa: CASSKTGNTGELFF
cdr3_nt: TGCGCCAGCAGTAAGACAGGGAACACCGGGGAGCTGTTTTTT

d_call: TRBD2
j_call: TRBJ2-7
clone_size: NA
v_call: TRBV30
cdr3_aa: CAYTRLADYEQYF
cdr3_nt: TGTGCCTATACCCGACTAGCAGACTACGAGCAGTACTTC

d_call: TRBD2
j_call: TRBJ2-2
clone_size: few
v_call: TRBV19
cdr3_aa: CASRGGVGGELFF
cdr3_nt: TGTGCCAGTAGGGGAGGGGTCGGCGGGGAGCTGTTTTTT

d_call: TRBD2
j_call: TRBJ2-1
clone_size: NA
v_call: TRBV6-6
cdr3_aa: CASVDPAGSSYNEQFF
cdr3_nt: TGTGCCAGCGTAGATCCAGCGGGAAGCTCCTACAATGAGCAGTTCTTC

d_call: TRBD1
j_call: TRBJ2-1
clone_size: NA
v_call: TRBV5-6
cdr3_aa: CASSTMTGVNFYNEQFF
cdr3_nt: TGTGCCAGCAGCACCATGACAGGGGTAAATTTCTACAATGAGCAGTTCTTC

d_call: TRBD1
j_call: TRBJ2-2
clone_size: once
v_call: TRBV27
cdr3_aa: CASSFSRGLAGELFF
cdr3_nt: TGTGCCAGCAGTTTTAGCAGGGGGCTGGCCGGGGAGCTGTTTTTT

d_call: NA
j_call: TRBJ2-2
clone_size: NA
v_call: TRBV29-1
cdr3_aa: CSVGGGLSTGELFF
cdr3_nt: TGCAGCGTTGGAGGAGGGCTCAGCACCGGGGAGCTGTTTTTT

d_call: TRBD2
j_call: TRBJ2-1
clone_size: NA
v_call: TRBV27
cdr3_aa: CASSSLAEPDNEQFF
cdr3_nt: TGTGCCAGCAGTTCGCTAGCGGAGCCGGACAATGAGCAGTTCTTC

d_call: TRBD1
j_call: TRBJ1-1
clone_size: NA
v_call: TRBV4-1
cdr3_aa: CASSQDTGGLASVNTEAFF
cdr3_nt: TGCGCCAGCAGCCAAGATACAGGGGGCCTTGCGTCGGTGAACACTGAAGCTTTCTTT

d_call: NA
j_call: TRBJ1-2
clone_size: NA
v_call: TRBV5-6
cdr3_aa: CASSLGAREYYGYTF
cdr3_nt: TGTGCCAGCAGCTTAGGGGCGAGAGAATACTATGGCTACACCTTC

d_call: NA
j_call: TRBJ2-1
clone_size: NA
v_call: TRBV20-1
cdr3_aa: CSARAQYEQFF
cdr3_nt: TGCAGTGCTAGAGCCCAATATGAGCAGTTCTTC

d_call: TRBD1
j_call: TRBJ1-3
clone_size: NA
v_call: TRBV29-1
cdr3_aa: CSVEDWDRGRRGNTIYF
cdr3_nt: TGCAGCGTTGAAGATTGGGACAGGGGCCGACGGGGAAACACCATATATTTT

d_call: NA
j_call: TRBJ2-3
clone_size: NA
v_call: TRBV7-9
cdr3_aa: CASSFNLGARTDTQYF
cdr3_nt: TGTGCCAGCAGCTTTAACCTGGGCGCCCGCACAGATACGCAGTATTTT

d_call: TRBD1
j_call: TRBJ1-1
clone_size: NA
v_call: TRBV2
cdr3_aa: CASRDRTGGQNTEAFF
cdr3_nt: TGTGCCAGCAGGGATAGGACAGGGGGCCAGAACACTGAAGCTTTCTTT

d_call: NA
j_call: TRBJ1-1
clone_size: NA
v_call: TRBV5-1
cdr3_aa: CASSLEGLPNTEAFF
cdr3_nt: TGCGCCAGCAGCTTGGAGGGACTGCCGAACACTGAAGCTTTCTTT

d_call: TRBD1
j_call: TRBJ2-2
clone_size: NA
v_call: TRBV6-5
cdr3_aa: CASSWDRAANTGELFF
cdr3_nt: TGTGCCAGCAGTTGGGACAGAGCTGCGAACACCGGGGAGCTGTTTTTT

d_call: NA
j_call: TRBJ1-1
clone_size: NA
v_call: TRBV5-1
cdr3_aa: CASSPEQMNTEAFF
cdr3_nt: TGCGCCAGCAGCCCGGAGCAGATGAACACTGAAGCTTTCTTT

d_call: NA
j_call: TRBJ2-7
clone_size: NA
v_call: TRBV5-8
cdr3_aa: CASSLSTGTFYEQYF
cdr3_nt: TGTGCCAGCAGCTTGAGCACAGGGACCTTCTACGAGCAGTACTTC

d_call: TRBD2
j_call: TRBJ2-1
clone_size: once
v_call: TRBV6-5
cdr3_aa: CASRPGLVGTNEQFF
cdr3_nt: TGTGCCAGCAGACCGGGACTAGTGGGGACCAATGAGCAGTTCTTC

d_call: NA
j_call: TRBJ2-3
clone_size: NA
v_call: TRBV2
cdr3_aa: CASSEGQTVDTDTQYF
cdr3_nt: TGTGCCAGCAGTGAAGGACAGACTGTTGACACAGATACGCAGTATTTT

d_call: NA
j_call: TRBJ2-2
clone_size: NA
v_call: TRBV7-9
cdr3_aa: CASSPPGSGELFF
cdr3_nt: TGTGCCAGCAGCCCCCCAGGTTCCGGGGAGCTGTTTTTT

d_call: TRBD2
j_call: TRBJ2-3
clone_size: NA
v_call: TRBV29-1
cdr3_aa: CSVRLASGRHTDTQYF
cdr3_nt: TGCAGCGTTCGGTTGGCTAGCGGGAGGCACACAGATACGCAGTATTTT

d_call: NA
j_call: TRBJ2-2
clone_size: NA
v_call: TRBV7-9
cdr3_aa: CASIVDSSLYTGELFF
cdr3_nt: TGTGCCAGCATCGTGGACAGCTCCCTTTACACCGGGGAGCTGTTTTTT

d_call: NA
j_call: TRBJ2-7
clone_size: NA
v_call: TRBV6-1
cdr3_aa: CASSGTLAYEQYF
cdr3_nt: TGTGCCAGCTCCGGGACACTTGCCTACGAGCAGTACTTC

d_call: NA
j_call: TRBJ2-2
clone_size: few
v_call: TRBV27
cdr3_aa: CASSLASNWAGELFF
cdr3_nt: TGTGCCAGCAGTTTAGCTAGCAATTGGGCCGGGGAGCTGTTTTTT

d_call: NA
j_call: TRBJ1-1
clone_size: NA
v_call: TRBV7-6
cdr3_aa: CASSTRVGSEAFF
cdr3_nt: TGTGCCAGCAGCACCAGGGTGGGCTCTGAAGCTTTCTTT

d_call: TRBD1
j_call: TRBJ1-2
clone_size: NA
v_call: TRBV4-1
cdr3_aa: CASSQGGQITGYTF
cdr3_nt: TGCGCCAGCAGCCAAGGGGGACAGATCACTGGCTACACCTTC

d_call: NA
j_call: TRBJ2-3
clone_size: NA
v_call: TRBV5-1
cdr3_aa: CASNGGSGGGTDAQYF
cdr3_nt: TGCGCCAGCAACGGAGGGAGTGGGGGAGGCACAGATGCGCAGTATTTT

d_call: NA
j_call: TRBJ1-2
clone_size: few
v_call: TRBV27
cdr3_aa: CASSLSIRGDYGYTF
cdr3_nt: TGTGCCAGCAGTTTATCGATCAGGGGCGACTATGGCTACACCTTC

d_call: TRBD2
j_call: TRBJ2-1
clone_size: NA
v_call: TRBV5-1
cdr3_aa: CASSLNVFVAGVDNEQFF
cdr3_nt: TGCGCCAGCAGCCTGAACGTGTTCGTGGCGGGAGTTGACAATGAGCAGTTCTTC

d_call: TRBD1
j_call: TRBJ1-1
clone_size: NA
v_call: TRBV6-5
cdr3_aa: CASSPGQVQTEAFF
cdr3_nt: TGTGCCAGCAGCCCCGGACAGGTACAAACTGAAGCTTTCTTT

d_call: NA
j_call: TRBJ2-3
clone_size: NA
v_call: TRBV20-1
cdr3_aa: CSARDTGQYF
cdr3_nt: TGCAGTGCTAGAGACACAGGCCAGTATTTT

d_call: NA
j_call: TRBJ2-3
clone_size: NA
v_call: TRBV7-2
cdr3_aa: CASSLAGGISTDTQYF
cdr3_nt: TGTGCCAGCAGCTTAGCTGGGGGGATAAGCACAGATACGCAGTATTTT

d_call: NA
j_call: TRBJ2-7
clone_size: NA
v_call: TRBV16
cdr3_aa: CASSQTIPGQAGGEQYF
cdr3_nt: TGTGCCAGCAGCCAAACAATCCCGGGCCAGGCCGGGGGTGAGCAGTACTTC

d_call: TRBD1
j_call: TRBJ2-7
clone_size: NA
v_call: TRBV7-8
cdr3_aa: CASSNSRRGQGFYEQYF
cdr3_nt: TGTGCCAGCAGCAATTCTAGGCGGGGACAGGGATTCTACGAGCAGTACTTC

d_call: TRBD2
j_call: TRBJ2-1
clone_size: once
v_call: TRBV2
cdr3_aa: CASSEGEWGGPLYNEQFF
cdr3_nt: TGTGCCAGCAGTGAAGGCGAGTGGGGGGGTCCTCTCTACAATGAGCAGTTCTTC

d_call: NA
j_call: TRBJ2-3
clone_size: NA
v_call: TRBV10-3
cdr3_aa: CAISEVGTDTQYF
cdr3_nt: TGTGCCATCAGTGAAGTCGGGACAGATACGCAGTATTTT

d_call: TRBD2
j_call: TRBJ2-1
clone_size: once
v_call: TRBV5-6
cdr3_aa: CASSPFGGGNEQFF
cdr3_nt: TGTGCCAGCAGCCCATTCGGGGGGGGCAATGAGCAGTTCTTC

d_call: NA
j_call: TRBJ1-1
clone_size: NA
v_call: TRBV27
cdr3_aa: CASSLGLNTEAFF
cdr3_nt: TGTGCCAGCAGTTTGGGCCTGAACACTGAAGCTTTCTTT

d_call: TRBD1
j_call: TRBJ2-3
clone_size: NA
v_call: TRBV6-6
cdr3_aa: CASALAGGITDTQYF
cdr3_nt: TGTGCCAGCGCCCTCGCAGGGGGCATCACAGATACGCAGTATTTT